The T cell receptor (beta chain) under discussion was sequenced for a study of cytomegalovirus exposure and HLA in healthy donors. Findings of the study overall: A later look showed TCR association rates differing by HLA locus, highest for DRB1 and lowest for HLA-C.

It was with 60 Vbeta and 13 Jbeta primers that the PCR ran. Assay: immunoSEQ multiplex PCR; the TCRdb copy retains only in-frame clones and omits some. The sample consists of 95,000 to 100,000 clones, more than 70% of them appearing once. About this clone: Its antigen is not known.

In germline, CDR1 is LGHNA, CDR2 YNFKEQ. The germline V and J ends were trimmed by 0 bases and 7 bases, with 9 bases remaining between them. The CDR3 totals 14 residues. This chain uses TRBV4-2 with TRBJ1-4; unclear D gene. This clonotype was sampled from a man aged 25 to 40 in good health and CMV-seronegative. Sequenced material: PBMCs. The CDR3 DNA reads TGTGCCAGCAGCCAAGAAAAGAGGGCTGAAAAACTGTTTTTT. This sequence encodes CASSQEKRAEKLFF.